Following are 21 T cell receptor beta chains from one sample sequenced in a study of post-analysis software for immune sequencing data. The study, taken as a whole, reports: The study found TRBV5-6, TRBV5-1 and TRBV20-1 among about 5 TRBV segments more frequent in patients than controls.

Prepared libraries of TCR beta cDNA carried unique molecular identifiers. TCRdb passed the PCR reads through MiXCR, listing each CDR3 protein once. Altogether about 570,000 distinct CDR3 sequences are present, 30% to 40% being singletons, with the ten largest covering approximately 6%. No antigen has been assigned to these receptors. The sequenced material came from blood. The receptors here all came from a girl under 18 with multiple sclerosis.

The chain links TRBV6-5 to TRBJ2-7; D unresolved. The length of the CDR3 is 12 residues. Trimming left V 6 bases short and J 0 bases short, with 6 bases between. Germline assignment: CDR1 MNHEY and CDR2 SVGAGI. CDR3 nucleotide sequence: TGTGCCAGCAGCTCAACCTCCTACGAGCAGTACTTC. It yields the protein CASSSTSYEQYF.

This sequence joins TRBV6-6 and TRBJ2-1, with TRBD1 identical over 7 bases. V shed 0 bases and J 8 bases; nucleotides not matched to a gene: 4. The CDR3 loop spans 14 amino acids. Germline CDR1 MNHNY, CDR2 SVGAGI (reference sequence). The DNA for the CDR3 is TGTGCCAGCAGTTACTCGACAGGGCCCGATGAGCAGTTCTTC. Translated, it gives CASSYSTGPDEQFF.

This clonotype appeared a few times. The rearrangement uses TRBV4-1 and TRBJ1-6, with TRBD1 identical over 9 bases. The CDR3 length is 16 residues. From germline, CDR1 is MGHRA and CDR2 YSYEKL. V shed 4 bases and J 3 bases; nucleotides not matched to a gene: 4. CDR3 in amino acids: CASSPWTGDYNSPLHF. The CDR3 DNA follows: TGCGCCAGCAGCCCCTGGACAGGGGACTATAATTCACCCCTCCACTTT.

This clonotype was seen a few times. The V call is TRBV7-3, the J call TRBJ2-1, with 10 nucleotides matching TRBD2. Matching the DNA end better, TRBJ2-7 makes the J call doubtful. Germline CDR1 and CDR2: SGHTA and FQGTGA. CDR3 size: 16 residues. As DNA, the CDR3 is TGTGCCAGCAGCTTAGCCGGGACTAGCGTTTACAATGAGCAGTACTTC. Encoded protein: CASSLAGTSVYNEQYF.

V gene TRBV6-6 combines with J gene TRBJ2-3, with a possible D match to TRBD2 (6 bases). Germline V gene sequence: CDR1 MNHNY, CDR2 SVGAGI (reference sequence). This CDR3 comprises 15 residues. Trimming took 8 bases from V and 5 from J, leaving 20 bases between them. CDR3 protein: CASETNPGRRDTQYF. Here the CDR3 DNA reads TGTGCCAGCGAGACTAATCCCGGGAGACGAGATACGCAGTATTTT.

This clonotype has just a few counts. CDR3 region: CSVTGTVTDTQYF. In nucleotides, the CDR3 is TGCAGCGTAACCGGGACAGTCACAGATACGCAGTATTTT. The V gene is TRBV29-1, the J gene TRBJ2-3; 7 nucleotides agree with TRBD1. Germline values: CDR1 SQVTM, CDR2 ANQGSEA. With 6 bases clipped from V and 2 bases from J, the junction kept 5 bases outside the gene matches. CDR3 length equals 13 residues.

This chain links TRBV9 with TRBJ2-7; a possible D gene is TRBD2 (5 bases). The CDR3 contains 13 residues. Germline V gene data show CDR1 as SGDLS and CDR2 as YYNGEE. V was clipped by 1 base and J by 4 bases, with 9 bases between them. The CDR3 spells CASSVSGVYEQYF. For the CDR3, the DNA is TGTGCCAGCAGCGTATCCGGGGTTTACGAGCAGTACTTC.

A remark on this clonotype: A junction end diverges from the germline sequence, so it may reflect a read error. The chain couples TRBV6-1 to TRBJ2-1; 10 bases map to TRBD2. The CDR3 is 17 residues long. CDR1 and CDR2 from the germline V gene are MNHNS and SASEGT. The CDR3 DNA reads TGTACCAGCAGTGGTAGCGGGGGGTCCAGCTCCTTCAATGAGCAGTTCTTC. Encoded protein: CTSSGSGGSSSFNEQFF.

A few counts support this clonotype. The J gene is TRBJ2-1, the V gene TRBV4-1; 11 bases are a match to TRBD2. Trimming cost V 0 bases and J 10 bases; bases outside gene matches: 17. The CDR3 is 19 residues long. Germline-derived CDR1 and CDR2 are MGHRA and YSYEKL. In DNA form, the CDR3 reads TGCGCCAGCAGCCAAGATCTCGAGGTCCTTGGACTAGCGGGCAACGAGCAGTTCTTC. Residues: CASSQDLEVLGLAGNEQFF.

The rearrangement joins TRBV4-2 to TRBJ2-7; no definite D call. Between the trimmed V and J ends, which lost 4 bases and 3 bases, there was a span of 7 bases. The CDR3 spans 12 residues. Germline V CDR1 and CDR2: LGHNA, YNFKEQ. Here the CDR3 DNA reads TGTGCCAGCAGCCCCCCGGACTACGAGCAGTACTTC. It encodes CASSPPDYEQYF.

The chain employs TRBV12-3 or TRBV12-4 and TRBJ2-7; TRBD1 might be the D (6 bases). The germline V and J ends were trimmed by 3 bases and 7 bases, with 10 bases remaining between them. This CDR3 has 12 residues. CDR3 DNA: TGTGCCAGCAGTTTCAGGGGTCCTGAGCAGTACTTC. This sequence encodes CASSFRGPEQYF.

V and J are TRBV15 and TRBJ2-5; a possible D gene is TRBD2 (6 bases). CDR3 length equals 16 residues. Trimming stripped 3 bases from V and 11 bases from J, with 25 bases between. CDR1 and CDR2 (germline): LNHNV, YYDKDF (reference sequence). The CDR3 bases are TGTGCCACCAGCAGGCTATTTAGCGGATTCCACAATGAGCAGTACTTC. Translating gives CATSRLFSGFHNEQYF.

This clonotype was detected ten times or more. The chain employs TRBV29-1 and TRBJ2-5; D may be TRBD2 (5 bases). Germline CDR1 reads SQVTM; CDR2 reads ANQGSEA. The CDR3 spans 12 residues. V was clipped by 5 bases and J by 4 bases, with 11 bases between them. The CDR3 here is CSVSDRGETQYF. CDR3 nucleotides: TGCAGCGTTTCTGACCGGGGAGAGACCCAGTACTTC.

V gene TRBV7-9 combines with J gene TRBJ2-2; possibly TRBD2 for D (6 bases). The CDR3 is 16 amino acids. Germline CDR1 is SEHNR and CDR2 is FQNEAQ (reference sequence). Trimming stripped 1 base from V and 4 bases from J, with 13 bases between. CDR3 region: CASSLGVAEGTGELFF. Here the CDR3 DNA reads TGTGCCAGCAGCTTAGGAGTAGCGGAGGGCACCGGGGAGCTGTTTTTT.

This chain uses TRBV28 with TRBJ1-2; 7 bases line up with TRBD1. V gave up 6 bases and J gave up 6 bases; unmatched junction bases: 1. The CDR3 loop spans 11 amino acids. Germline V lookup: CDR1 MDHEN, CDR2 SYDVKM. DNA of the CDR3: TGTGCCAGCAGGACAGGGAATGGCTACACCTTC. Amino acid sequence: CASRTGNGYTF.

The V and J genes are TRBV27 and TRBJ1-2, with D uncertain. The CDR3 loop spans 14 amino acids. Germline CDR1 is MNHEY and CDR2 is SMNVEV (reference sequence). V was clipped by 3 bases and J by 0 bases, with 8 bases between them. Here the CDR3 reads CASSFSGSNYGYTF. The CDR3 nucleotides are TGTGCCAGCAGTTTTTCAGGATCTAACTATGGCTACACCTTC.

The chain couples TRBV14 to TRBJ2-3, with 7 nucleotides matching TRBD1. The CDR3 is 16 amino acids. Germline CDR1 SGHDN, CDR2 FVKESK. With 2 bases clipped from V and 2 bases from J, the junction kept 7 bases outside the gene matches. CDR3 sequence reads: CASSQIIGGSTDTQYF. The CDR3, as DNA: TGTGCCAGCAGCCAAATTATAGGGGGCTCCACAGATACGCAGTATTTT.

The V gene is TRBV11-2, the J gene TRBJ1-4, with TRBD1 matching over 7 bases. J gave up 8 bases and V 6 bases, and 15 bases lay outside the gene matches. The CDR3 runs 16 residues. Germline CDR1 is SGHAT and CDR2 is FQNNGV. CDR3 nucleotides: TGTGCCAGCAGTCGGACAGGCTTAATGGTAGACGAAAAACTGTTTTTT. It yields the protein CASSRTGLMVDEKLFF.

This clonotype has just a few counts. The chain joins TRBV7-3 to TRBJ2-3; 8 nucleotides match TRBD1. The CDR3 contains 13 residues. The V segment lost 4 bases and the J segment 8 bases; nucleotides outside the gene matches: 5. Germline V gives CDR1 SGHTA, CDR2 FQGTGA. CDR3 protein: CASSSRGRGTQYF. CDR3 DNA: TGTGCCAGCAGCTCCAGGGGGCGCGGTACGCAGTATTTT.

V gene TRBV12-3 or TRBV12-4 combines with J gene TRBJ1-4; D may be TRBD1 (5 bases). V lost 6 bases and J lost 4, with 18 bases in between. The CDR3 loop spans 16 amino acids. This chain's CDR3 is CASSFVGGALNEKLFF. The CDR3 DNA reads TGTGCCAGCAGCTTCGTAGGAGGGGCCCTTAATGAAAAACTGTTTTTT.

A note on this clonotype: One base away lies a much larger clone, so this may be a sequencing read error. The rearrangement uses TRBV29-1 and TRBJ1-2; 10 bases map to TRBD1. CDR1 is SQVTM and CDR2 is ANQGSEA in the germline V gene. V lost 7 bases to trimming and J lost 3 bases; unmatched junction nucleotides: 2. CDR3 length: 12 amino acids. This chain's CDR3 is CSAGTGDYGYTF. CDR3 in DNA: TGCAGCGCTGGGACAGGGGACTATGGCTACACCTTC.